Below are 17 T cell receptor beta chains sequenced from a single sample in a study of cytomegalovirus exposure and HLA in healthy donors. The table came from immunoSEQ multiplex PCR; TCRdb's copy has only in-frame clones and leaves some out. The table has roughly 90,000 clones, around 85% seen once; the top ten hold 20% to 25%. Sequenced material: PBMCs. Receptors were obtained from a man aged 18 to 30 in good health and CMV-seropositive.

The genes are TRBV6-5 and TRBJ2-7, with 9 bases lining up with TRBD2. Germline CDR1 MNHEY, CDR2 SVGAGI. J was trimmed by 1 base and V by 0 bases; bases with no gene match: 4. The CDR3 consists of 16 residues. In DNA form, the CDR3 reads TGTGCCAGCAGTTACTCGAGCCTAGCGGGATCCTACGAGCAGTACTTC. This gives the protein CASSYSSLAGSYEQYF.

The rearrangement uses TRBV7-2 and TRBJ1-1; no clear D gene. Per germline, CDR1 SGHTA and CDR2 FQGNSA. V shed 2 bases and J shed 5 bases, with 15 bases lying between them. This CDR3 is 15 amino acids long. CDR3 loop: CASSLRGIRGTEAFF. DNA of the CDR3: TGTGCCAGCAGCTTAAGAGGGATTCGGGGAACTGAAGCTTTCTTT.

This clone was seen many times. This chain joins TRBV9 and TRBJ1-4; tentative D call: TRBD1 (5 bases). The germline V and J ends were trimmed by 3 bases and 4 bases, with 13 bases remaining between them. CDR3 length: 15 residues. Looked up from germline, CDR1 is SGDLS and CDR2 is YYNGEE. The CDR3 region has the DNA TGTGCCAGCAGCGACCCGGACACCGATAATGAAAAACTGTTTTTT. Protein sequence: CASSDPDTDNEKLFF.

The V and J genes are TRBV29-1 and TRBJ2-6; 9 bases map to TRBD2. The CDR3 runs 21 residues. The germline CDR1 and CDR2 sequences are SQVTM and ANQGSEA. J lost 0 bases, V lost 0 bases, and 15 bases had no gene match. The chain's CDR3 is CSVEEASGNENLHSGANVLTF. CDR3 nucleotides: TGCAGCGTTGAAGAGGCTAGCGGGAACGAGAATCTACACTCTGGGGCCAACGTCCTGACTTTC. Using reference TRBV29-1 and TRBJ2-6 for the parts outside the CDR3, the full variable domain is SAVISQKPSRDICQRGTSLTIQCQVDSQVTMMFWYRQQPGQSLTLIATANQGSEATYESGFVIDKFPISRPNLTFSTLTVSNMSPEDSSIYLCSVEEASGNENLHSGANVLTFGAGSRLTVL.

The V gene is TRBV2, the J gene TRBJ1-1; 7 bases match TRBD1. CDR1 is SNHLY and CDR2 is FYNNEI in the germline V gene. The CDR3 covers 15 residues. Trimming at V came to 4 bases and at J to 0 bases, leaving 5 bases not matched to a gene. DNA of the CDR3: TGTGCCAGCAGTGGACAGGGTCAAGTGAACACTGAAGCTTTCTTT. Its translation: CASSGQGQVNTEAFF.

In its sample, this clone ranks as medium-sized. The rearrangement uses TRBV6-4 and TRBJ2-2; maybe TRBD2 (6 bases). The length of the CDR3 is 15 residues. V was clipped by 3 bases and J by 7 bases, with 15 bases between them. Germline V CDR1 and CDR2: MRHNA, SNTAGT. The CDR3 loop is CASSDVSGDHGELFF. DNA of the CDR3: TGTGCCAGCAGTGATGTATCGGGAGATCACGGGGAGCTGTTTTTT.

This sequence joins TRBV11-2 and TRBJ2-7, with TRBD2 matching 9 bases. Losses at the gene ends were 1 base for V and 6 bases for J; bases not matched to a gene: 7. Germline V gene lookup returns CDR1 SGHAT and CDR2 FQNNGV. The CDR3 has 15 amino acids. In nucleotides, the CDR3 is TGTGCCAGCAGCTTAGTTGGAGCGGGAGGTTTCGAGCAGTACTTC. Protein: CASSLVGAGGFEQYF. The full variable domain, with the rest looked up from reference TRBV11-2 and TRBJ2-7, is EAGVAQSPRYKIIEKRQSVAFWCNPISGHATLYWYQQILGQGPKLLIQFQNNGVVDDSQLPKDRFSAERLKGVDSTLKIQPAKLEDSAVYLCASSLVGAGGFEQYFGPGTRLTVT.

The chain joins TRBV28 to TRBJ1-1; a weak D match, TRBD1 (6 bases). V lost 8 bases and J 0 bases, leaving 13 bases between the germline ends. Germline-derived CDR1 and CDR2 are MDHEN and SYDVKM. The CDR3 covers 14 residues. CDR3 region: CASVGGPMNTEAFF. The CDR3, as DNA: TGTGCCAGCGTAGGGGGTCCTATGAACACTGAAGCTTTCTTT.

V usage is TRBV5-5 and J usage is TRBJ1-5; TRBD1 aligns across 7 bases. The CDR3 length is 16 residues. Trimming at V came to 0 bases and at J to 6 bases, leaving 9 bases not matched to a gene. Germline CDR1 reads SGHKS; CDR2 reads YYEKEE (reference sequence). The chain's CDR3 is CASSLAGRQGSQPQHF. CDR3 in DNA: TGTGCCAGCAGCTTGGCCGGGAGACAGGGTAGTCAGCCCCAGCATTTT.

This clone was observed once. The chain uses TRBV27 and TRBJ2-5; D may be TRBD1 (5 bases). The J call is doubtful: the DNA matches TRBJ2-7 better. CDR3 length: 13 amino acids. Germline CDR1 reads MNHEY; CDR2 reads SMNVEV (reference sequence). CDR3: CASSLGQTYEQYF. DNA of the CDR3: TGTGCCAGCAGTTTGGGGCAAACCTACGAGCAGTACTTC.

This clone was found a few times. The gene calls are TRBV2 and TRBJ1-3; 7 bases are shared with TRBD1. The CDR3 loop spans 15 amino acids. The J segment lost 5 bases and the V segment lost 3 bases, leaving 7 bases of the junction unmatched. Germline CDR1 and CDR2: SNHLY and FYNNEI. CDR3 DNA: TGTGCCAGCAGTGATACAGGGGCTGCGAGAAACACCATATATTTT. It is translated as CASSDTGAARNTIYF.

V and J are TRBV28 and TRBJ1-2, with 10 bases lining up with TRBD1. V lost 6 bases and J lost 2; bases outside the gene matches: 3. The CDR3 is 14 amino acids. Germline CDR1 is MDHEN and CDR2 is SYDVKM. The DNA of the CDR3 is TGTGCCAGCAGCGGACAGGGGGGCAACTATGGCTACACCTTC. Its translation is CASSGQGGNYGYTF.

The rearrangement uses TRBV9 and TRBJ2-3; 8 nucleotides match TRBD2. Trimming removed 0 bases from V and 2 bases from J; junction bases left unmatched: 11. Germline CDR1 and CDR2: SGDLS and YYNGEE. The CDR3 has 18 residues. This chain's CDR3 is CASSVDPPGLADTDTQYF. The CDR3 DNA sequence: TGTGCCAGCAGCGTAGACCCCCCCGGACTAGCTGACACAGATACGCAGTATTTT.

The chain recombines TRBV2 with TRBJ2-1; D is ambiguous. This CDR3 is built from 11 residues. Germline V CDR1 and CDR2: SNHLY, FYNNEI. V was clipped by 8 bases and J by 8 bases, with 10 bases between them. The CDR3 DNA follows: TGTGCCAGCTCGTTGGCGGATGAGCAGTTCTTC. Translated: CASSLADEQFF.

This clone was counted a single time. The chain uses TRBV7-9 and TRBJ2-3; D ambiguous. The CDR3 consists of 17 residues. CDR1 is SEHNR, CDR2 FQNEAQ, per germline (reference sequence). Trimming removed 7 bases from V and 0 bases from J, with 20 bases in between. CDR3 loop: CASTIPIRASSTDTQYF. CDR3 DNA: TGTGCCAGCACCATTCCTATTAGAGCTTCTAGCACAGATACGCAGTATTTT.

This chain connects TRBV15 to TRBJ2-3, with a tentative D call TRBD2 (5 bases). This CDR3 is 14 amino acids long. Trimming took 3 bases from V and 3 from J, leaving 10 bases between them. Germline V lookup: CDR1 LNHNV, CDR2 YYDKDF (reference sequence). The CDR3 region is CATSRIANTDTQYF. The CDR3 nucleotides are TGTGCCACCAGCAGGATAGCGAATACAGATACGCAGTATTTT.

V gene TRBV6-6 combines with J gene TRBJ1-5; 7 bases match TRBD1. With V trimmed by 7 bases and J by 7 bases, 4 bases remained unmatched. CDR1 MNHNY and CDR2 SVGAGI come from the germline V gene (reference sequence). The CDR3 is 12 amino acids. CDR3 sequence: CASTHRGQPQHF. Written as DNA, the CDR3 is TGTGCCAGCACCCACAGGGGCCAGCCCCAGCATTTT.